What follows is one T cell receptor (beta chain) and its context. The antigen is unknown. The data were taken from a study of response to subunit inactivated influenza vaccine. TCRdb re-analysed the RT-PCR reads in MiXCR, keeping a single row per CDR3 protein. The sample contains roughly 790,000 distinct CDR3 sequences, approximately 22% of which appear only once. Study-wide findings and caveats: Authors suggested each seasonal flu vaccination may recruit only limited numbers of new T cells.

Germline loops: CDR1 LGHDT, CDR2 YNNKEL (reference sequence). V trimming: 3 bases; J trimming: 7 bases; junction bases outside the gene matches: 9. CDR3 length equals 16 residues. This clonotype was obtained from a man over 45 who received an inactivated influenza vaccine. The specimen was PBMCs from blood, collected 5 days after vaccination. V usage is TRBV3-1 and J usage is TRBJ2-5, with 12 bases that match TRBD2. The CDR3 nucleotides are TGTGCCAGCAGCCAGGCCGGGACTAGCGGGTCCTCGACCCAGTACTTC. Its translation: CASSQAGTSGSSTQYF.